This entry concerns a single T cell receptor beta chain. Its antigen is unidentified. The sample belongs to a study of post-analysis software for immune sequencing data. Study at large: The courses of disease that were included comprised relapsing-remitting, secondary progressive and progressive-relapsing multiple sclerosis.

Researchers reported that TCR beta cDNA libraries carried unique molecular identifiers. Approximately 500,000 cDNA molecules were recovered from an input of roughly 0.85 to 10 million T cells. TCRdb ran MiXCR on the PCR reads and lists one entry per CDR3 protein. The top ten clones hold approximately 4.2% of a sample with about 810,000 distinct CDR3 sequences, about 57% of them seen once. Findings and limits, study-wide: F-measure co-clustering was strong for batch-matched samples. When compared against controls, multiple sclerosis patients showed significantly lower normalized Chao1 diversity.

The sample was blood. This TCR came from a girl between 10 and 17 years old with multiple sclerosis.

This chain's CDR3 is CASSPGVASGQFF. The CDR3 nucleotides are TGTGCCAGCAGCCCCGGGGTAGCGTCGGGGCAGTTCTTC. The chain recombines TRBV7-3 with TRBJ2-1; D possibly corresponds to TRBD2 (5 bases). The CDR3 spans 13 residues. V lost 5 bases and J 12 bases, leaving 17 bases between the germline ends. Germline loops: CDR1 SGHTA, CDR2 FQGTGA.